One sample yielded the 10 T cell receptor beta chains listed below, sequenced in a study of blood T cell repertoires in COVID-19 (dated by TCRdb to 2019 to 2021). The library was generated by the immunoSEQ multiplex PCR assay. TCRdb mirrors the immuneACCESS table, restricted to in-frame sequences. Some clones are absent from its copies; in checked studies, under half trace to an unresolved V gene, and the reason for the others is unknown. The sample table records roughly 200,000 clones; approximately 80% of these occur just once. The top ten clones comprise about 1.6% of the sample. The sample consisted of peripheral blood. The origin of the receptors is a human donor in a cohort sampled during active COVID-19.

This clone was seen a handful of times. This chain joins TRBV5-1 and TRBJ2-7; 8 positions match TRBD1. The CDR3 consists of 14 residues. Per the germline V gene, CDR1 is SGHRS and CDR2 is YFSETQ. V lost 0 bases and J lost 4; bases outside the gene matches: 3. CDR3 sequence: CASSLAGQEYEQYF. The CDR3 bases are TGCGCCAGCAGCTTGGCGGGACAGGAATACGAGCAGTACTTC. The whole variable domain, remainder taken from reference TRBV5-1 and TRBJ2-7, is KAGVTQTPRYLIKTRGQQVTLSCSPISGHRSVSWYQQTPGQGLQFLFEYFSETQRNKGNFPGRFSGRQFSNSRSEMNVSTLELGDSALYLCASSLAGQEYEQYFGPGTRLTVT.

In this sample, this clone turned up once. The chain recombines TRBV9 with TRBJ1-2; 11 positions match TRBD1. The CDR3 extends over 16 amino acids. The V gene's germline CDR1 is SGDLS and CDR2 YYNGEE. With V trimmed by 0 bases and J by 8 bases, 9 bases remained unmatched. The CDR3 region is CASSVGSGQGARGYTF. CDR3 DNA: TGTGCCAGCAGCGTAGGGTCAGGACAGGGGGCTAGAGGCTACACCTTC.

The rearrangement joins TRBV15 to TRBJ2-5; D perhaps matches TRBD2 (6 bases). Germline loops: CDR1 LNHNV, CDR2 YYDKDF (reference sequence). This CDR3 is built from 15 residues. V dropped 5 bases and J dropped 2 bases, with 15 bases sitting between them. The DNA for the CDR3 is TGTGCCACCAGCCCCGCGGGGAATACTCAAGAGACCCAGTACTTC. Residues: CATSPAGNTQETQYF. The full variable domain, its missing parts supplied by reference TRBV15 and TRBJ2-5, is DAMVIQNPRYQVTQFGKPVTLSCSQTLNHNVMYWYQQKSSQAPKLLFHYYDKDFNNEADTPDNFQSRRPNTSFCFLDIRSPGLGDTAMYLCATSPAGNTQETQYFGPGTRLLVL.

The rearrangement joins TRBV6-1 to TRBJ2-7; D gene unclear. V dropped 3 bases and J dropped 1 base, with 7 bases sitting between them. The CDR3 runs to 13 residues. Per germline, CDR1 MNHNS and CDR2 SASEGT. The CDR3 nucleotides read TGTGCCAGCAGTGAGGGCAGTTCCTACGAGCAGTACTTC. This codes for CASSEGSSYEQYF.

This clone was seen more than once but under ten times. The J gene is TRBJ2-7, the V gene TRBV27; 10 bases align to TRBD2. The length of the CDR3 is 15 residues. J gave up 2 bases and V 5 bases, and 6 bases lay outside the gene matches. Germline V gives CDR1 MNHEY, CDR2 SMNVEV (reference sequence). DNA for the CDR3: TGTGCCAGCAGTCCGGGACTAGCGAAGACCTACGAGCAGTACTTC. This gives the protein CASSPGLAKTYEQYF.

The chain couples TRBV13 to TRBJ2-1, with D possibly matching TRBD2 (6 bases). The germline V gene has CDR1 PRHDT and CDR2 FYEKMQ (reference sequence). CDR3 length: 14 amino acids. V was shortened by 6 bases and J by 6 bases, with 15 bases between the two germline ends. CDR3 sequence: CASRYGSIGNEQFF. The CDR3 DNA follows: TGTGCCAGCAGATACGGGAGTATCGGCAATGAGCAGTTCTTC. Looking up the rest from reference TRBV13 and TRBJ2-1 gives the full variable domain: AAGVIQSPRHLIKEKRETATLKCYPIPRHDTVYWYQQGPGQDPQFLISFYEKMQSDKGSIPDRFSAQQFSDYHSELNMSSLELGDSALYFCASRYGSIGNEQFFGPGTRLTVL.

The gene calls are TRBV6-5 and TRBJ2-1, with 11 bases aligning to TRBD2. The trim removed 6 bases at V and 8 bases at J, leaving 6 bases unmatched. CDR3 size: 14 residues. CDR1 and CDR2 from the germline V gene are MNHEY and SVGAGI. CDR3 residues: CASSPTSGGDEQFF. For the CDR3, the DNA is TGTGCCAGCAGCCCAACTAGCGGGGGCGATGAGCAGTTCTTC.

The genes are TRBV20-1 and TRBJ2-1; no clear D. V was cut by 1 base and J by 9 bases, with 7 bases left in between. This CDR3 has 11 residues. Germline assignment: CDR1 DFQATT and CDR2 SNEGSKA (reference sequence). The DNA for the CDR3 is TGCAGTGCTAGAGTAGAGTTTGAGCAGTTCTTC. Translation gives CSARVEFEQFF.

This clone occurred a few times. The chain recombines TRBV28 with TRBJ2-2; D is possibly TRBD1 (6 bases). Trimming cost V 6 bases and J 2 bases, with 13 bases left between them. This CDR3 comprises 15 residues. CDR1 is MDHEN, CDR2 SYDVKM, per germline. The CDR3 DNA is TGTGCCAGCAGGTGGGGGACAATTAACACCGGGGAGCTGTTTTTT. This gives the protein CASRWGTINTGELFF.

The chain joins TRBV5-4 to TRBJ2-7; D is perhaps TRBD1 (6 bases). From germline, CDR1 is SGHNT and CDR2 YYREEE (reference sequence). The V end was cut by 2 bases, the J end by 2 bases, with 11 bases between. The CDR3 spans 14 residues. DNA for the CDR3: TGTGCCAGCAGCTTTAACAGGGCGGCCTACGAGCAGTACTTC. Amino acids: CASSFNRAAYEQYF. Full variable domain (outside the CDR3, taken from reference TRBV5-4 and TRBJ2-7): ETGVTQSPTHLIKTRGQQVTLRCSSQSGHNTVSWYQQALGQGPQFIFQYYREEENGRGNFPPRFSGLQFPNYSSELNVNALELDDSALYLCASSFNRAAYEQYFGPGTRLTVT.